This T cell receptor (beta chain) was found in a study of blood T cell repertoires in COVID-19. About the research overall: COVID-19 samples collected from the United States, Italy and Spain covered acute and convalescent phases. Nucleic acid was either cDNA or gDNA, and it came from T cells, B-cell-depleted T cells, or PBMCs.

Either two negative PCRs, clearance, or symptom resolution qualified Cohort 3 donors as recovered. Germline values: CDR1 SNHLY, CDR2 FYNNEI. The V gene lost 1 base and the J gene lost 9 bases, with 9 bases spanning the gap. The CDR3 is 12 residues long. Profiling relied on immunoSEQ multiplex PCR, and the TCRdb table lists in-frame clones only, not all of them. The sample includes about 330,000 clones, over 70% of them seen just once. V usage is TRBV2 and J usage is TRBJ1-2, with D uncertain. This sequence originates from a man aged 30 to 45 who had recovered from COVID-19. Material for sequencing was PBMCs or T cells enriched from blood (not recorded which). CDR3 coding DNA: TGTGCCAGCAGTGAAGGCAGTTCCCGCTACACCTTC. It codes for CASSEGSSRYTF.